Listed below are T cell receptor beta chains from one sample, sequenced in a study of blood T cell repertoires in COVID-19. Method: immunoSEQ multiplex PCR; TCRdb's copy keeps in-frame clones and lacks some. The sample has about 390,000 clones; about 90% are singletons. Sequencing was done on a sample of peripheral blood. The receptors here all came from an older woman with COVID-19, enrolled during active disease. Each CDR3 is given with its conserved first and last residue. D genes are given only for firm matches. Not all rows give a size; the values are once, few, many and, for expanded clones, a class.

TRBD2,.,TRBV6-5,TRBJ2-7,CATSWGGKPYEQYF,TGTGCCACTTCCTGGGGAGGGAAACCCTACGAGCAGTACTTC
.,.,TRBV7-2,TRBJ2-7,CASGQQGGNYEQYF,TGTGCCAGCGGCCAACAGGGGGGGAACTACGAGCAGTACTTC
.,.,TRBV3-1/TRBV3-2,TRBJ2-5,CASSQGISRVQETQYF,TGTGCCAGCAGCCAAGGAATTAGCCGGGTTCAAGAGACCCAGTACTTC
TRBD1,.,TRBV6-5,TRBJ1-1,CASRAGQGQVEAFF,TGTGCCAGCAGGGCGGGACAGGGGCAAGTTGAAGCTTTCTTT
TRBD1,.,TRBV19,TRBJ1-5,CATTTGTDNQPQHF,TGTGCCACAACGACCGGGACAGACAATCAGCCCCAGCATTTT
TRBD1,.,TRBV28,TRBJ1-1,CASSSSGTGGTNTEAFF,TGTGCCAGCAGTTCGTCCGGGACAGGGGGAACGAACACTGAAGCTTTCTTT
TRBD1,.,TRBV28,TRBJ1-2,CAIIGTGRNGYTF,TGTGCCATCATAGGGACAGGGCGGAATGGCTACACCTTC
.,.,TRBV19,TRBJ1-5,CASSGQVKTYSNQPQHF,TGTGCCAGTAGTGGCCAGGTGAAGACCTATAGCAATCAGCCCCAGCATTTT
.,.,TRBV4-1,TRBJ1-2,CASSQEAFQGSGYTF,TGCGCCAGCAGCCAAGAGGCCTTCCAAGGGAGTGGCTACACCTTC
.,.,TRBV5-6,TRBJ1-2,CASSSTDNYGYTF,TGTGCCAGCAGCTCGACAGACAACTATGGCTACACCTTC
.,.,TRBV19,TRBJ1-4,CASSTSSQGFFNEKLFF,TGTGCCAGTAGTACATCGAGCCAGGGGTTCTTTAATGAAAAACTGTTTTTT
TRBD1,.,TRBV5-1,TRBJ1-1,CASSSPGGRMNTEAFF,TGCGCCAGCAGCTCTCCAGGGGGGCGGATGAACACTGAAGCTTTCTTT
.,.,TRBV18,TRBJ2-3,CASSPSLNQDTQYF,TGTGCCAGCTCACCCTCCCTAAACCAAGATACGCAGTATTTT
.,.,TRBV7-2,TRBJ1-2,CASSLSPGFQYTF,TGTGCCAGCAGCTTATCCCCCGGGTTTCAGTACACCTTC
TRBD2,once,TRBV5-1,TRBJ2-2,CASSRAGAGGELFF,TGCGCCAGCAGCCGAGCGGGGGCAGGAGGGGAGCTGTTTTTT
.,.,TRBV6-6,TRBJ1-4,CASTTTNRNEKLFF,TGTGCCAGCACTACCACGAACCGAAATGAAAAACTGTTTTTT
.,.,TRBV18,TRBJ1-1,CASSPGAVTEAFF,TGTGCCAGCTCACCAGGAGCCGTCACTGAAGCTTTCTTT
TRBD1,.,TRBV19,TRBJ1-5,CASTRSGTGDQPQHF,TGTGCCAGCACCCGATCCGGGACAGGGGATCAGCCCCAGCATTTT
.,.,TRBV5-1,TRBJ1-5,CASRPGLGNQPQHF,TGCGCCAGCCGTCCAGGGTTAGGCAATCAGCCCCAGCATTTT
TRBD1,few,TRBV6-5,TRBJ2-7,CASSYSGDSSYEQYF,TGTGCCAGCAGTTACTCGGGGGACAGTTCCTACGAGCAGTACTTC
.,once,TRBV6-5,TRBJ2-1,CASSRTATNNNEQFF,TGTGCCAGCAGTCGGACAGCTACAAATAACAATGAGCAGTTCTTC
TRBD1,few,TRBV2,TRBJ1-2,CASSRDRSTF,TGTGCCAGCAGCAGGGACAGGTCCACCTTC
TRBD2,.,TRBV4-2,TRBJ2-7,CASSQVLAGQLSYEQYF,TGTGCCAGCAGCCAAGTACTAGCGGGGCAACTCTCCTACGAGCAGTACTTC
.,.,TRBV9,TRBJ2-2,CASSPRRVGELFF,TGTGCCAGCAGCCCTCGGAGGGTTGGGGAGCTGTTTTTT
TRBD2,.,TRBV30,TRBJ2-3,CAWGGTSGSDTQYF,TGTGCCTGGGGCGGGACTAGCGGATCCGATACGCAGTATTTT
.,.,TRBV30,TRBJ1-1,CAWRLTGNTEAFF,TGTGCCTGGAGATTGACAGGGAACACTGAAGCTTTCTTT
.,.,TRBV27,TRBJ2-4,CASRLNRAKNIQYF,TGTGCCAGCAGGTTAAACAGAGCCAAAAACATTCAGTACTTC
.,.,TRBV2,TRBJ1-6,CASRLGQDVSPLHF,TGTGCCAGCAGGTTAGGACAAGATGTTTCACCCCTCCACTTT
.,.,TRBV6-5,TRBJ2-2,CASSSIWGLHTGELFF,TGTGCCAGCAGTTCCATATGGGGACTGCACACCGGGGAGCTGTTTTTT
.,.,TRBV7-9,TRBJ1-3,CASSPLLTGMSSGNTIYF,TGTGCCAGCAGCCCGCTCCTGACAGGAATGAGCTCTGGAAACACCATATATTTT
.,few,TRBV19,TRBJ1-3,CASSIGGRGVYTIYF,TGTGCCAGTAGTATTGGGGGCAGGGGAGTGTACACCATATATTTT
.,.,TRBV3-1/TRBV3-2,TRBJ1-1,CASSHLTANTEAFF,TGTGCCAGCAGCCACCTTACAGCTAACACTGAAGCTTTCTTT
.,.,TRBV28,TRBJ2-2,CASSPTGRANTGELFF,TGTGCCAGCAGCCCGACAGGACGGGCGAACACCGGGGAGCTGTTTTTT
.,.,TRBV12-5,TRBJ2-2,CASGTQGFVTGELFF,TGTGCTAGTGGGACTCAGGGGTTTGTCACCGGGGAGCTGTTTTTT
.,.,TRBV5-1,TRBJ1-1,CASSGGINTEAFF,TGCGCCAGCAGCGGCGGGATTAACACTGAAGCTTTCTTT
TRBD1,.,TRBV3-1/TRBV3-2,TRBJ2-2,CASSQYRDRVRGELFF,TGTGCCAGCAGCCAATACCGGGACAGGGTCCGCGGGGAGCTGTTTTTT
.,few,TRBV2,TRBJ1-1,CASNVGAEDTEAFF,TGTGCCAGCAATGTGGGAGCAGAGGATACTGAAGCTTTCTTT
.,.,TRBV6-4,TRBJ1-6,CASSYSIGRNSPLHF,TGTGCCAGCAGTTACTCGATAGGGAGGAATTCACCCCTCCACTTT
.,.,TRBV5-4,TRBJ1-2,CASSLRGDPGGANYGYTF,TGTGCCAGCAGCCTCAGGGGTGATCCGGGAGGGGCCAACTATGGCTACACCTTC
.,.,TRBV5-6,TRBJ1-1,CASRTRRLSTEAFF,TGTGCCAGCAGAACTAGGAGGTTGAGCACTGAAGCTTTCTTT
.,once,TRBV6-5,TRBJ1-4,CATGQGNRHEKLFF,TGTGCCACGGGTCAGGGGAATCGGCATGAAAAACTGTTTTTT